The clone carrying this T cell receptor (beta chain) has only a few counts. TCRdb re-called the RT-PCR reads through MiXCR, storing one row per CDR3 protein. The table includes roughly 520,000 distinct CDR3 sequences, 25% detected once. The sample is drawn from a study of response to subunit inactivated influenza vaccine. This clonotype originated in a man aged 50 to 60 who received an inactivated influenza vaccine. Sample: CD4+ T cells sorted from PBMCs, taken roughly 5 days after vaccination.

The CDR3 loop is CASSLGLLAGRNNEQFF. CDR3 nucleotides: TGCGCCAGCAGCTTGGGCCTACTAGCGGGAAGGAACAATGAGCAGTTCTTC. This sequence joins TRBV5-1 and TRBJ2-1, with 10 positions matching TRBD2. This CDR3 region has 17 residues. Germline CDR1 SGHRS, CDR2 YFSETQ. The V and J ends lost 0 bases and 5 bases, in that order; junction bases with no gene match: 8.